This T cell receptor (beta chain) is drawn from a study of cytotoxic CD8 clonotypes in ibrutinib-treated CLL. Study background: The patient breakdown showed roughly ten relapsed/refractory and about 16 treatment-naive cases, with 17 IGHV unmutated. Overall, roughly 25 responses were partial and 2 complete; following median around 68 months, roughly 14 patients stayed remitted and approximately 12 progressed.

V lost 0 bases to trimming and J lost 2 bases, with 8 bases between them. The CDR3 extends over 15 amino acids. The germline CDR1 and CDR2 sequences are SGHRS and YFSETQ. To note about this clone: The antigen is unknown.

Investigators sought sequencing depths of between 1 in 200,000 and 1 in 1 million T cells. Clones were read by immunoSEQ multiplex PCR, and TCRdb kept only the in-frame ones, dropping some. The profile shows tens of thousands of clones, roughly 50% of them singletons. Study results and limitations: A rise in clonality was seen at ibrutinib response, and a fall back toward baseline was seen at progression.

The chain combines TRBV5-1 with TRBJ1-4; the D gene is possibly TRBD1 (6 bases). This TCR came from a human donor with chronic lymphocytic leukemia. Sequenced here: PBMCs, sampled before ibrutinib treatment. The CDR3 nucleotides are TGCGCCAGCAGCTTGGGGACAGCCACTAATGAAAAACTGTTTTTT. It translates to CASSLGTATNEKLFF.